This T cell receptor beta chain was profiled in a study of blood T cell repertoires in COVID-19. For the study at large: The United States, Italy and Spain provided the acute and convalescent COVID-19 samples. Nucleic acid was either cDNA or gDNA, and it came from T cells, B-cell-depleted T cells, or PBMCs.

Authors' analysis steps: Amplification with reference gene primers provided the estimates of nucleated cell counts. Sequenced by immunoSEQ multiplex PCR; TCRdb stores in-frame clones only, minus some. That table is the source of V, J and clone size, and D and trimming were worked out from the DNA. The table includes a few hundred thousand clones, roughly 89% detected once. The TCR comes from a woman between 35 and 50 years old who had recovered from COVID-19. The sample taken for sequencing was peripheral blood.

The DNA for the CDR3 is TGTGCCAGCAGCTTAGTGGCGGGGGCATCGGAAAAACTGTTTTTT. The encoded protein is CASSLVAGASEKLFF. The chain combines TRBV11-3 with TRBJ1-4; tentative D call: TRBD1 (6 bases). Germline V gene lookup returns CDR1 SGHNT and CDR2 YENEEA. This CDR3 has 15 amino acids. V dropped 1 base and J dropped 8 bases, with 14 bases sitting between them.